This TCR beta chain was sequenced during a study of blood T cell repertoires in COVID-19. Study at large: Acute-phase and convalescent COVID-19 samples originated in the United States, Italy and Spain. The cDNA or gDNA used as material had been derived from T cells, B-cell-depleted T cells, or PBMCs.

Trimming removed 3 bases from V and 2 bases from J; junction bases left unmatched: 10. The germline CDR1 and CDR2 sequences are SGHRS and YFSETQ. The CDR3 contains 16 residues. In the authors' workflow: Reference gene primers were amplified, and this amplification served to estimate nucleated cell counts. The data were produced by immunoSEQ multiplex PCR, yet TCRdb's version contains in-frame clones alone and is incomplete. That table is the source of V, J and clone size, and D and trimming were worked out from the DNA. The sample lists 190,000 or so clones; roughly 89% were seen once. Sequencing input: peripheral blood. This TCR was recovered from a man aged 35 to 55 with acute or convalescent COVID-19. J is TRBJ2-7 and V is TRBV5-1; 8 nucleotides match TRBD2. Here the CDR3 reads CASSSSSGGEAYEQYF. The CDR3 nucleotides are TGCGCCAGCAGCTCTTCGAGCGGGGGTGAAGCCTACGAGCAGTACTTC.